This is a list of T cell receptor beta chains from one sample in a study. MiXCR, applied by TCRdb to the 5' RACE reads, yields one record per CDR3 protein. The table shows approximately 8,200 distinct CDR3 sequences, with approximately 67% occurring only once. Specimen: tumor-infiltrating naive CD4+ T cells sorted from the breast tumor. All receptors derive from a female donor with breast cancer. CDR3s include the opening cysteine and the closing phenylalanine or tryptophan. D genes are given only for firm matches. Some rows mark clone size as missing; the rest say once, few, many or name a class of expanded clone.

v_call	j_call	cdr3_length	clone_size	d_call	cdr3_aa	cdr3_nt
TRBV4-1	TRBJ2-7	18	few	TRBD2	CASSLMLRTSGSYYEQYF	TGCGCCAGCAGCCTAATGCTCCGGACTAGCGGGAGTTATTACGAGCAGTACTTC
TRBV4-2	TRBJ2-3	17	-	TRBD2	CASSQGTLATSTDTQYF	TGTGCCAGCAGCCAAGGCACACTAGCGACTAGCACAGATACGCAGTATTTT
TRBV12-3/TRBV12-4	TRBJ2-5	14	few	-	CASRFGGPQETQYF	TGTGCCAGCAGGTTCGGGGGGCCACAAGAGACCCAGTACTTC
TRBV12-3/TRBV12-4	TRBJ1-5	13	-	-	CASSLGQGQPQHF	TGTGCCAGCAGTTTGGGTCAAGGTCAGCCCCAGCATTTT
TRBV29-1	TRBJ2-3	13	-	-	CSVVAGSTDTQYF	TGCAGCGTTGTGGCAGGGAGCACAGATACGCAGTATTTT
TRBV20-1	TRBJ2-1	14	-	-	CSALRTTTYNEQLF	TGCAGTGCTCTCCGGACTACTACCTACAATGAGCAGCTCTTC
TRBV12-3/TRBV12-4	TRBJ2-7	13	-	-	CASSPGQNYEQYF	TGTGCCAGCAGTCCGGGACAAAACTACGAGCAGTACTTC
TRBV7-6	TRBJ2-1	17	-	-	CASSLAGYNFGGDEQFF	TGTGCCAGCAGCTTAGCAGGATATAACTTCGGCGGCGATGAGCAGTTCTTC
TRBV20-1	TRBJ2-5	13	large	-	CSARVWVQETQYF	TGCAGTGCTAGAGTGTGGGTCCAAGAGACCCAGTACTTC
TRBV20-1	TRBJ2-7	14	-	-	CSAGAPQGALGQYF	TGCAGTGCTGGGGCCCCCCAGGGCGCTTTAGGGCAGTACTTC
TRBV5-1	TRBJ2-2	14	few	TRBD1	CASSPWTGGGELFF	TGCGCCAGCAGCCCTTGGACAGGAGGCGGGGAGCTGTTTTTT
TRBV7-3	TRBJ2-5	15	few	TRBD2	CASSSQPGLQETQYF	TGTGCCAGCAGCTCCCAACCGGGACTACAAGAGACCCAGTACTTC
TRBV20-1	TRBJ2-5	13	medium-sized	-	CSAPAGARETQYF	TGCAGTGCCCCGGCGGGGGCAAGGGAGACCCAGTACTTC
TRBV7-2	TRBJ2-7	16	-	TRBD2	CASSLAGAPMIYEQYF	TGTGCCAGCAGTTTAGCGGGGGCCCCCATGATCTACGAGCAGTACTTC
TRBV7-8	TRBJ1-1	14	once	-	CASSLRSGNTEAFF	TGTGCCAGCAGCTTACGGTCAGGGAACACTGAAGCTTTCTTT
TRBV27	TRBJ2-7	15	-	TRBD1	CASAGQGFGMGEQYF	TGTGCCAGCGCGGGACAGGGGTTTGGGATGGGCGAGCAGTACTTC
TRBV20-1	TRBJ1-5	13	-	-	CSALQTGAAPQHF	TGCAGTGCTCTACAAACCGGGGCGGCGCCCCAGCATTTT
TRBV5-4	TRBJ2-7	15	-	TRBD2	CAGSSRLAGAYEQYF	TGTGCCGGCAGCTCTAGACTCGCGGGAGCCTACGAGCAGTACTTC
TRBV5-1	TRBJ2-4	15	-	-	CASSPGGLAKNIQYF	TGCGCCAGCAGCCCCGGGGGACTCGCCAAAAACATTCAGTACTTC
TRBV5-1	TRBJ2-7	14	-	TRBD1	CASSQNHRGDEQYF	TGCGCCAGCAGCCAGAATCACAGGGGTGACGAGCAGTACTTC
TRBV9	TRBJ2-7	12	-	-	CASSVQSYEQYF	TGCGCCAGCAGCGTTCAATCCTACGAGCAGTACTTC
TRBV12-3/TRBV12-4	TRBJ1-1	13	-	-	CASRPPPWGPAFF	TGTGCCAGCAGGCCCCCACCCTGGGGGCCAGCTTTCTTT
TRBV5-1	TRBJ2-5	14	-	TRBD1	CASSGGTGGETQYF	TGCGCCAGCAGCGGCGGGACAGGAGGGGAGACCCAGTACTTC
TRBV5-1	TRBJ1-1	14	-	TRBD1	CASLEGTAEGEAFF	TGCGCCAGCCTCGAAGGGACAGCCGAAGGGGAAGCTTTCTTT
TRBV5-1	TRBJ2-2	16	-	-	CASSLSPGTNTGELFF	TGCGCCAGCAGCCTCAGTCCGGGGACGAACACCGGGGAGCTGTTTTTT
TRBV7-9	TRBJ2-2	13	-	-	CASSLALTGELFF	TGTGCCAGCAGCTTAGCCCTCACCGGGGAGCTGTTTTTT
TRBV4-1	TRBJ1-2	14	-	-	CASSKDTINYGYTF	TGCGCCAGCAGCAAAGACACCATTAACTATGGCTACACCTTC
TRBV7-2	TRBJ1-2	14	medium-sized	TRBD1	CASSLYTGGGGYTF	TGTGCCAGCAGCTTATATACAGGGGGAGGAGGCTACACCTTC
TRBV5-1	TRBJ2-5	15	few	TRBD2	CASSSGLADQETQYF	TGCGCCAGCAGCTCGGGACTAGCGGATCAAGAGACCCAGTACTTC
TRBV10-3	TRBJ1-5	15	-	TRBD1	CAISESATGNQPQHF	TGTGCCATCTCCGAAAGTGCGACAGGGAATCAGCCCCAGCATTTT
TRBV5-1	TRBJ1-1	13	few	-	CASSPISGVEAFF	TGCGCCAGCAGCCCGATCTCGGGGGTTGAAGCTTTCTTT
TRBV11-1	TRBJ2-1	15	few	TRBD2	CASSFNLAGSDEQFF	TGTGCCAGCAGCTTTAATCTAGCGGGGAGTGATGAGCAGTTCTTC
TRBV7-3	TRBJ2-1	15	-	TRBD1	CASSKDRGFYNEQFF	TGTGCCAGCAGCAAGGACAGGGGATTCTACAATGAGCAGTTCTTC
TRBV5-8	TRBJ2-3	15	-	-	CAGSPLAYSTDTQYF	TGTGCCGGCAGCCCATTAGCGTATAGCACAGATACGCAGTATTTT
TRBV23-1	TRBJ1-5	17	few	TRBD1	CASSQWVPGGTGQPQHF	TGCGCCAGCAGTCAATGGGTGCCAGGGGGCACGGGTCAGCCCCAGCATTTT
TRBV7-2	TRBJ2-5	12	-	-	CASSSGVETQYF	TGTGCCAGCAGCTCAGGGGTAGAGACCCAGTACTTC
TRBV5-6	TRBJ2-1	18	-	TRBD2	CASSLGELRRGVIHEQFF	TGTGCCAGCAGCTTGGGAGAACTGCGGCGGGGGGTTATCCATGAGCAGTTCTTC
TRBV30	TRBJ1-2	12	-	-	CAWTSANYGYTF	TGTGCCTGGACTTCAGCTAACTATGGCTACACCTTC
TRBV7-6	TRBJ2-1	16	-	TRBD2	CASRRLAGSSCNEQFF	TGTGCCAGCAGGCGACTAGCGGGGAGCTCCTGCAATGAGCAGTTCTTC
TRBV6-1	TRBJ1-2	17	-	TRBD1	CASSEMGGQGRNQGYTF	TGTGCCAGCAGTGAAATGGGAGGACAGGGGCGCAACCAAGGCTACACCTTC